This TCR beta chain derives from a study of T-cell reconstitution after alpha-beta-depleted transplantation in children. For TCRbeta, the library was prepared with unique molecular identifiers. TCRdb called the PCR reads again in MiXCR, with one record for every CDR3 protein. The sample includes 350,000 to 500,000 distinct CDR3 sequences, around 46% seen only once; the top ten take 27%. In its sample, this clonotype was seen many times. In germline, CDR1 is MNHEY, CDR2 SMNVEV (reference sequence). V shed 4 bases and J 3 bases; nucleotides not matched to a gene: 5. The CDR3 has 16 amino acids. The TCR sequence derives from a girl aged 2 to 10 with aplastic anemia, due to receive a stem cell transplant. This sample comprised PBMCs, obtained before TCRalphabeta/CD19-depleted stem cell transplant. This rearrangement joins TRBV27 to TRBJ2-3; 12 bases fit TRBD1. The CDR3 loop is CASSSAGQGATDTQYF. CDR3 DNA: TGTGCCAGCAGTTCCGCGGGACAGGGGGCGACAGATACGCAGTATTTT.